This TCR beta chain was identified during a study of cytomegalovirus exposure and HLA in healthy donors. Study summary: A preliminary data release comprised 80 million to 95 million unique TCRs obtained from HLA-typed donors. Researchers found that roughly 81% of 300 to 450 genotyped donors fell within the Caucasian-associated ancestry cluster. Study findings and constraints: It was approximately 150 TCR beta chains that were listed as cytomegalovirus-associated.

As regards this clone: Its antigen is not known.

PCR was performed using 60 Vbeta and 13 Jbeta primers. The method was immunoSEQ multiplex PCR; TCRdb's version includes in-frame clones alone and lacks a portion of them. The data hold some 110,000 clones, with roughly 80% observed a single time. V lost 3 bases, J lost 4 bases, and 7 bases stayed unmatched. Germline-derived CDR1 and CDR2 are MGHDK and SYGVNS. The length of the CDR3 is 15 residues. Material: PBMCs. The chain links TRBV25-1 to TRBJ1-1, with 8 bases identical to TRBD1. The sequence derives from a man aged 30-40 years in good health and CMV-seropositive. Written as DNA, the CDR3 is TGTGCCAGCAGTGACCCTACAGGGGGTTCCACTGAAGCTTTCTTT. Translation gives CASSDPTGGSTEAFF. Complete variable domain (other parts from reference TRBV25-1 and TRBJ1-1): EADIYQTPRYLVIGTGKKITLECSQTMGHDKMYWYQQDPGMELHLIHYSYGVNSTEKGDLSSESTVSRIRTEHFPLTLESARPSHTSQYLCASSDPTGGSTEAFFGQGTRLTVV.